A single T cell receptor (beta chain) is shown here with its context. Its antigen is currently unknown. CDR1 and CDR2 (germline): DFQATT, SNEGSKA (reference sequence). CDR3 length: 13 amino acids. This sample was taken from a study of T cells expressing NK-cell markers. No DNA is given; TCRdb re-called the 5' RACE reads and lists each CDR3 protein once. The ten most abundant clones cover approximately 12% of a sample with 350,000 to 400,000 distinct CDR3 sequences. Notes on the study in general: Whether expanded NKG2C-expressing T cell clones recognize HCMV is unknown.

Sequencing was performed on blood T cells: a sorted CD56 or NKG2C T cell subset, CD4+ or CD8+ T cells, or bulk PBMC T cells (not recorded which). The sequence was collected from a woman aged 45-60 years in good health. The chain joins TRBV20-1 to TRBJ1-1; the D gene TCRdb calls, TRBD1, cannot be checked with no DNA. The CDR3 here is CSALRQRNTEAFF.